By share of the sample, the clone carrying this TCR beta chain is medium-sized (0.01 to 0.1%). Its cognate antigen is unknown. These data originate in a study of OX40 agonist ivuxolimab in advanced cancers. Study as a whole: The group had a mean age of 60 years, ranged from about 20 to 79, and was 80% to 85% male. Findings and caveats of the study: Averaging showed that CD8+ T cells had more expanded clones than CD4+ did.

The V gene lost 0 bases and the J gene lost 6 bases, with 12 bases spanning the gap. Germline V gene lookup returns CDR1 LGHNA and CDR2 YNFKEQ. The CDR3 length is 15 residues. Sequencing used immunoSEQ multiplex PCR; TCRdb keeps in-frame clones, though not all of them. The sample shows more than 25,000 clones, roughly nine tenths of them seen only once. The TCR sequence derives from an adult with an advanced solid tumor such as melanoma, head and neck, liver or kidney cancer. Sequencing was performed on CD4+ or CD8+ T cells sorted from blood, taken in a trial of the OX40 agonist ivuxolimab. The chain has TRBV4-2 and TRBJ1-5; no firm D call. In DNA form, the CDR3 reads TGTGCCAGCAGCCAAGAGGGAGGACGGGGTCAGCCCCAGCATTTT. Translating it yields CASSQEGGRGQPQHF.